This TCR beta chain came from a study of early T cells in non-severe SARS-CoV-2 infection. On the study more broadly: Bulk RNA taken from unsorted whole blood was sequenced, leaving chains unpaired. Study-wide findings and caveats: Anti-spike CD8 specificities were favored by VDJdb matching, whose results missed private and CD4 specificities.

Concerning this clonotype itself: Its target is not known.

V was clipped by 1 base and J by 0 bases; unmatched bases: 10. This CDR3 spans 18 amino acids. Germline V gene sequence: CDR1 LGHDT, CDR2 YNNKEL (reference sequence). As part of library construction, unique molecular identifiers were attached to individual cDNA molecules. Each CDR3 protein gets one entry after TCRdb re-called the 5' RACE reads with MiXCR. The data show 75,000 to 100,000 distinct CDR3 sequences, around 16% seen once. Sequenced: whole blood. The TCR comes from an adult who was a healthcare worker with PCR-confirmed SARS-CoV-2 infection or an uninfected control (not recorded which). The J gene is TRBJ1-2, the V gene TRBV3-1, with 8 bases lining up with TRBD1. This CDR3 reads CASSQGGTGEWANYGYTF. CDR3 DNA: TGTGCCAGCAGCCAAGGGGGGACAGGAGAATGGGCTAACTATGGCTACACCTTC.